The 29 T cell receptor beta chains given below trace back to one sample, sequenced in a study of OX40 agonist ivuxolimab in advanced cancers. Produced via immunoSEQ multiplex PCR; TCRdb's table is partial and in-frame only. This table holds about 76,000 clones, about 85% found once. The sequencing here drew on CD4+ or CD8+ T cells sorted from blood, taken in a trial of the OX40 agonist ivuxolimab. Every receptor here comes from an adult with an advanced solid tumor such as melanoma, head and neck, liver or kidney cancer.

This chain joins TRBV6-1 and TRBJ2-3; D gene uncertain. V shed 4 bases and J shed 4 bases, with 3 bases lying between them. The length of the CDR3 is 11 residues. From germline, CDR1 is MNHNS and CDR2 SASEGT. The CDR3 DNA follows: TGTGCCAGCAGTGCCGCAGATACGCAGTATTTT. It translates to CASSAADTQYF.

This chain connects TRBV7-2 to TRBJ1-5, with no clear D. Germline CDR1 is SGHTA and CDR2 is FQGNSA. This CDR3 contains 14 residues. V lost 4 bases, J lost 4 bases, and 11 bases lay in between. The CDR3 sequence is CASSSLAPNQPQHF. The CDR3 nucleotides read TGTGCCAGCAGCTCACTAGCCCCGAATCAGCCCCAGCATTTT. The full variable domain, rest sourced from reference TRBV7-2 and TRBJ1-5, is GAGVSQSPSNKVTEKGKDVELRCDPISGHTALYWYRQSLGQGLEFLIYFQGNSAPDKSGLPSDRFSAERTGGSVSTLTIQRTQQEDSAVYLCASSSLAPNQPQHFGDGTRLSIL.

The J gene is TRBJ2-6, the V gene TRBV4-3; D gene uncertain. The V and J ends lost 3 bases and 3 bases respectively, with 12 bases between them. This CDR3 has 16 amino acids. Germline CDR1 reads LGHNA; CDR2 reads YSLEER. The CDR3 sequence is CASSHRILSGANVLTF. CDR3 nucleotide sequence: TGCGCCAGCAGCCATCGTATCCTGAGTGGGGCCAACGTCCTGACTTTC.

A single count supports this clone. The rearrangement links TRBV30 to TRBJ2-1, with D perhaps matching TRBD1 (6 bases). Trimming pared 4 bases from V and 4 bases from J, leaving 11 bases between. The CDR3 runs to 13 residues. Germline values: CDR1 GTSNPN, CDR2 SVGIG (reference sequence). CDR3 DNA: TGTGCCTGGAAGGGACAATCTTACAATGAGCAGTTCTTC. Amino acids: CAWKGQSYNEQFF.

The rearrangement uses TRBV6-6 and TRBJ1-1; 7 nucleotides match TRBD1. The germline V gene has CDR1 MNHNY and CDR2 SVGAGI (reference sequence). CDR3 size: 14 residues. J gave up 1 base and V 6 bases, and 5 bases lay outside the gene matches. The chain's CDR3 is CASSRGQTNTEAFF. CDR3 nucleotide sequence: TGTGCCAGCAGCCGGGGACAGACGAACACTGAAGCTTTCTTT.

This clone was seen once. The chain uses TRBV28 and TRBJ2-1, with D unresolved. With 5 bases removed from V and 9 bases from J, the gap between germline ends came to 11 bases. This CDR3 comprises 12 residues. Germline V gives CDR1 MDHEN, CDR2 SYDVKM. CDR3 sequence: CASSRAFVEQFF. The CDR3 region has the DNA TGTGCCAGCAGTAGGGCATTCGTTGAGCAGTTCTTC.

This chain joins TRBV5-1 and TRBJ1-5, with D perhaps TRBD1 (5 bases). Germline assignment: CDR1 SGHRS and CDR2 YFSETQ. Trimming removed 4 bases at V and 12 bases at J, with 14 bases between. The CDR3 has 12 residues. The CDR3, as DNA: TGCGCCAGCAGCGCCGGGGCCCCGCGCCAGCATTTT. It translates to CASSAGAPRQHF.

The chain has TRBV6-6 and TRBJ2-7, with D perhaps matching TRBD2 (6 bases). The germline V gene encodes CDR1 MNHNY and CDR2 SVGAGI (reference sequence). V was cut by 0 bases and J by 3 bases, with 15 bases left in between. There are 16 residues in the CDR3. CDR3 in amino acids: CASSYSSGLGDYEQYF. CDR3 in DNA: TGTGCCAGCAGTTACTCGTCGGGACTTGGGGACTACGAGCAGTACTTC.

V usage is TRBV5-1 and J usage is TRBJ2-3, with D unresolved. Germline CDR1 is SGHRS and CDR2 is YFSETQ. The CDR3 runs to 14 residues. V lost 0 bases and J lost 0, with 5 bases in between. The CDR3 DNA follows: TGCGCCAGCAGCTTGGCCCCCAGCACAGATACGCAGTATTTT. Translation: CASSLAPSTDTQYF.

This clone was observed once. The chain uses TRBV5-1 and TRBJ1-5; TRBD1 matches at 7 bases. V lost 4 bases, J lost 5 bases, and 3 bases stayed unmatched. The CDR3 consists of 13 residues. Germline lookup yields CDR1 SGHRS and CDR2 YFSETQ. The CDR3 region is CASSTGADQPQHF. The CDR3, as DNA: TGCGCCAGCAGCACAGGGGCAGATCAGCCCCAGCATTTT.

The CDR3 is CASSSPALQGSTDTQYF. CDR3 bases: TGCGCCAGCAGTTCTCCCGCCCTTCAGGGGAGCACAGATACGCAGTATTTT. The gene calls are TRBV10-2 and TRBJ2-3; the D gene is possibly TRBD1 (6 bases). The CDR3 contains 17 residues. Trimming shortened V by 5 bases and J by 0 bases, and 18 bases separated the two germline ends. Germline assignment: CDR1 WSHSY and CDR2 SAAADI.

This rearrangement joins TRBV7-6 to TRBJ1-5, with 8 positions matching TRBD1. The CDR3 extends over 15 amino acids. The V segment lost 4 bases and the J segment 5 bases; nucleotides outside the gene matches: 7. Looked up from germline, CDR1 is SGHVS and CDR2 is FNYEAQ. The CDR3 coding sequence is TGTGCCAGCAGCTCCCGGACAGGGTTGGATCAGCCCCAGCATTTT. It yields the protein CASSSRTGLDQPQHF.

This rearrangement joins TRBV5-8 to TRBJ2-3, with TRBD2 identical over 14 bases. The CDR3 runs to 19 residues. Germline V CDR1 and CDR2: SGHTS, YDEGEE. V gave up 2 bases and J gave up 4 bases; unmatched junction bases: 12. This CDR3 reads CASSFILTSGGAGADTQYF. CDR3 DNA: TGTGCCAGCAGCTTCATCTTGACTAGCGGGGGGGCCGGCGCAGATACGCAGTATTTT. The full variable domain, completed using reference TRBV5-8 and TRBJ2-3, is EAGVTQSPTHLIKTRGQQATLRCSPISGHTSVYWYQQALGLGLQFLLWYDEGEERNRGNFPPRFSGRQFPNYSSELNVNALELEDSALYLCASSFILTSGGAGADTQYFGPGTRLTVL.

This chain uses TRBV7-8 with TRBJ1-3; the D is unclear. The CDR3 covers 16 residues. Germline V gene sequence: CDR1 SGHVS, CDR2 FQNEAQ. The V end lost 1 base, the J end lost 2 bases, and 12 bases lay between the germline ends. As DNA, the CDR3 is TGTGCCAGCAGCTTAGGTTCGGGGAGGACTGGAAACACCATATATTTT. Amino acid sequence: CASSLGSGRTGNTIYF.

The chain combines TRBV19 with TRBJ1-1; no definite D call. Trimming removed 3 bases from V and 5 bases from J, with 10 bases in between. Per germline, CDR1 LNHDA and CDR2 SQIVND (reference sequence). This CDR3 is 13 amino acids long. The CDR3 region is CASSMKVTTEAFF. The CDR3, as DNA: TGTGCCAGTAGTATGAAGGTAACAACTGAAGCTTTCTTT.

The chain recombines TRBV5-8 with TRBJ1-2; maybe TRBD1 (5 bases). CDR1 and CDR2 from the germline V gene are SGHTS and YDEGEE. The CDR3 covers 12 residues. Trimming took off 1 base at V and 8 bases at J, with 9 bases between the two ends. The CDR3 here is CASSLRGMGYTF. CDR3 DNA: TGTGCCAGCAGCTTGAGGGGAATGGGCTACACCTTC.

The chain links TRBV19 to TRBJ1-6, with 7 positions matching TRBD1. This CDR3 region has 14 residues. Germline CDR1 reads LNHDA; CDR2 reads SQIVND (reference sequence). The trim removed 7 bases at V and 9 bases at J, leaving 9 bases unmatched. This CDR3 reads CASTLTGDGSPLHF. CDR3 bases: TGTGCCAGTACCCTCACAGGGGATGGTTCACCCCTCCACTTT.

The gene calls are TRBV25-1 and TRBJ2-1; D is unresolved. The CDR3 runs 13 residues. Trimming cost V 2 bases and J 6 bases, with 8 bases left between them. Germline V gene sequence: CDR1 MGHDK, CDR2 SYGVNS. This CDR3 reads CASSETAPNEQFF. CDR3 DNA sequence: TGTGCCAGCAGTGAAACAGCGCCCAATGAGCAGTTCTTC.

V is TRBV27 and J is TRBJ2-6, with 7 bases aligning to TRBD2. The length of the CDR3 is 18 residues. Trimming cost V 5 bases and J 0 bases; bases outside gene matches: 10. Germline lookup yields CDR1 MNHEY and CDR2 SMNVEV (reference sequence). This CDR3 is CASSLKGEGYSGANVLTF. DNA of the CDR3: TGTGCCAGCAGTCTAAAAGGGGAGGGATACTCTGGGGCCAACGTCCTGACTTTC.

The rearrangement joins TRBV9 to TRBJ2-7; possibly TRBD2 for D (7 bases). CDR1 and CDR2 (germline): SGDLS, YYNGEE. The CDR3 is 16 residues long. Trimming pared 4 bases from V and 3 bases from J, leaving 20 bases between. The CDR3 coding sequence is TGTGCCAGCAGCTATCGTGAGGGGGGGCCCCTCTACGAGCAGTACTTC. It yields the protein CASSYREGGPLYEQYF.

The chain has TRBV30 and TRBJ2-5; the D call may be TRBD1 or TRBD2 (5 bases each). Trimming stripped 4 bases from V and 4 bases from J, with 10 bases between. The germline V gene has CDR1 GTSNPN and CDR2 SVGIG (reference sequence). This CDR3 comprises 12 residues. CDR3 sequence: CAWTRDLETQYF. DNA of the CDR3: TGTGCCTGGACCCGGGACCTAGAGACCCAGTACTTC. Full variable domain (rest looked up from reference TRBV30 and TRBJ2-5): SQTIHQWPATLVQPVGSPLSLECTVEGTSNPNLYWYRQAAGRGLQLLFYSVGIGQISSEVPQNLSASRPQDRQFILSSKKLLLSDSGFYLCAWTRDLETQYFGPGTRLLVL.

The V call is TRBV4-2, the J call TRBJ2-1, with 15 bases that match TRBD2. With V trimmed by 6 bases and J by 4 bases, 13 bases remained unmatched. The CDR3 has 19 residues. The V gene's germline CDR1 is LGHNA and CDR2 YNFKEQ. The CDR3 coding sequence is TGTGCCAGCAGTCGAAGGACTAGCGGGGGGGTCGCACCGTACAATGAGCAGTTCTTC. Its translation: CASSRRTSGGVAPYNEQFF.

The chain employs TRBV7-2 and TRBJ2-6, with 7 bases lining up with TRBD2. Losses at the gene ends were 7 bases for V and 0 bases for J; bases not matched to a gene: 3. CDR1 and CDR2 (germline): SGHTA, FQGNSA. The CDR3 length is 15 residues. The CDR3 here is CASKRDFSGANVLTF. Written as DNA, the CDR3 is TGTGCCAGCAAGCGGGACTTCTCTGGGGCCAACGTCCTGACTTTC.

This rearrangement joins TRBV19 to TRBJ2-3; TRBD1 matches at 8 bases. V lost 7 bases and J lost 4; bases outside the gene matches: 4. The CDR3 covers 13 residues. From germline, CDR1 is LNHDA and CDR2 SQIVND (reference sequence). The CDR3 loop reads CASKTQGADTQYF. The DNA for the CDR3 is TGTGCCAGTAAGACACAGGGGGCAGATACGCAGTATTTT.

This clone was seen a single time. The chain joins TRBV27 to TRBJ2-5, with 10 bases aligning to TRBD1. This CDR3 has 14 amino acids. V lost 4 bases to trimming and J lost 5 bases; unmatched junction nucleotides: 4. CDR1 and CDR2 (germline): MNHEY, SMNVEV (reference sequence). CDR3 loop: CASSSTGGDETQYF. CDR3 sequence (DNA): TGTGCCAGCAGTTCGACAGGGGGCGATGAGACCCAGTACTTC.

This clone was found once. The rearrangement links TRBV7-9 to TRBJ2-5; 9 nucleotides line up with TRBD2. Germline CDR1 reads SEHNR; CDR2 reads FQNEAQ (reference sequence). This CDR3 has 17 amino acids. V dropped 5 bases and J dropped 4; count of bases not matched to a gene: 14. DNA of the CDR3: TGTGCCAGCAGCCCCCGGCGCAGTTCGCGGGGGGGAGAGACCCAGTACTTC. Encoded protein: CASSPRRSSRGGETQYF.

This clone was observed a few times. This rearrangement joins TRBV9 to TRBJ2-3; the D is unclear. Trimming shortened V by 0 bases and J by 0 bases, and 11 bases separated the two germline ends. Germline CDR1 SGDLS, CDR2 YYNGEE. CDR3 length equals 16 residues. The DNA for the CDR3 is TGTGCCAGCAGCGTAGGTCCGTCTTCTAGCACAGATACGCAGTATTTT. Translation: CASSVGPSSSTDTQYF.

The V and J genes are TRBV28 and TRBJ1-5, with TRBD1 matching over 10 bases. The V gene's germline CDR1 is MDHEN and CDR2 SYDVKM. V trimming: 8 bases; J trimming: 4 bases; junction bases outside the gene matches: 11. The CDR3 runs 16 residues. The CDR3 sequence: CASALYWDRGNQPQHF. In DNA, the CDR3 is TGTGCCAGCGCTTTATATTGGGACAGGGGTAATCAGCCCCAGCATTTT.

The V gene is TRBV11-3, the J gene TRBJ2-7; 14 nucleotides align to TRBD2. Germline CDR1 is SGHNT and CDR2 is YENEEA. The CDR3 length is 18 residues. Unmatched junction bases numbered 12, after V lost 5 bases and J lost 3 bases. CDR3 in amino acids: CASSVGLAGVAFLYEQYF. CDR3 nucleotide sequence: TGTGCCAGCAGCGTGGGACTAGCGGGAGTAGCCTTTCTCTACGAGCAGTACTTC. The whole variable domain, filled in from reference TRBV11-3 and TRBJ2-7, reads EAGVVQSPRYKIIEKKQPVAFWCNPISGHNTLYWYLQNLGQGPELLIRYENEEAVDDSQLPKDRFSAERLKGVDSTLKIQPAELGDSAVYLCASSVGLAGVAFLYEQYFGPGTRLTVT.